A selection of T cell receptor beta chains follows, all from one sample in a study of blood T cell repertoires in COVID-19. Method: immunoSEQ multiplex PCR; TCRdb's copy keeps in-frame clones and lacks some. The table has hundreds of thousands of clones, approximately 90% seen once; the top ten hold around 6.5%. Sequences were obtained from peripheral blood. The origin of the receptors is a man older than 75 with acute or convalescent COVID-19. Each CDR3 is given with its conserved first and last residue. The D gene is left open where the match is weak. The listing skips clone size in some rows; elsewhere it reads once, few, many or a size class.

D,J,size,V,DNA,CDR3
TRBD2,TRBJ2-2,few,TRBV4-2,TGTGCCAGCAGCCAGGGGGAGGGCGACACCGGGGAGCTGTTTTTT,CASSQGEGDTGELFF
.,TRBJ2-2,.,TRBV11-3,TGTGCCAGCAGCTTAAGGGGAAGCACCGGGGAGCTGTTTTTT,CASSLRGSTGELFF
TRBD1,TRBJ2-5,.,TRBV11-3,TGTGCCAGCAGCGATGGGACAGCCCTTCATGAGACCCAGTACTTC,CASSDGTALHETQYF
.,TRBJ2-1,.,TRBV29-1,TGCAGCGTTGAAGGGGAGCGGGCTGAGCAGTTCTTC,CSVEGERAEQFF
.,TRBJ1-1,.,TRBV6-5,TGTGCCAGCCGATCCCCAGTGAACACTGAAGCTTTCTTT,CASRSPVNTEAFF
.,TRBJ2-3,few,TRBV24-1,TGTGCCACCAGTGTCCTCAGGGAGGGCACAGATACGCAGTATTTT,CATSVLREGTDTQYF
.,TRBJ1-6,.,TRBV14,TGTGCCAGCAGTCGTGGGGGGGCGGGTTCACCCCTCCACTTT,CASSRGGAGSPLHF
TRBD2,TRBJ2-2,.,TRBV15,TGTGCCACCAGCAGAGGGACTAGCGGGAGTACCGGGGAGCTGTTTTTT,CATSRGTSGSTGELFF
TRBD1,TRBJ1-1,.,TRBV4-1,TGCGCCAGCAGCCAAGACCGGACAGGGCTCAAACAGAACACTGAAGCTTTCTTT,CASSQDRTGLKQNTEAFF
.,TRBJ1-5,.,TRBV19,TGTGCCAGTAGTGACGGGAACGGCAATCAGCCCCAGCATTTT,CASSDGNGNQPQHF
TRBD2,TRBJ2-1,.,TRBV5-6,TGTGCCAGCAGCTTGGGACTAGCATACAATGAGCAGTTCTTC,CASSLGLAYNEQFF
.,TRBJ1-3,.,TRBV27,TGTGCCAGCAGTTCTTACGGGAGCTCTGGAAACACCATATATTTT,CASSSYGSSGNTIYF
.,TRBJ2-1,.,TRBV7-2,TGTGCCAGCAGCACCGGGACTTTTACCTACAATGAGCAGTTCTTC,CASSTGTFTYNEQFF
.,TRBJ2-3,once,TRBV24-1,TGTGCCACCAGTGTTCCCTTCGAGGGCCGTTATACGCAGTATTTT,CATSVPFEGRYTQYF
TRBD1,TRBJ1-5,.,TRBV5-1,TGCGCCAGCAGCCCCGAAGGTCCCGGGACAGGTCAGCCCCAGCATTTT,CASSPEGPGTGQPQHF
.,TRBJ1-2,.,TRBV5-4,TGTGCCAGCAGCTTGGCCGCTAACCTTAACTATGGCTACACCTTC,CASSLAANLNYGYTF
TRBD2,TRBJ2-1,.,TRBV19,TGTGCCAGTAGTATGTCTAGCGGTCCCCCTGAAAATGAGCAGTTCTTC,CASSMSSGPPENEQFF
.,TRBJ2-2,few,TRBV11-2,TGTGCCAGCAGCCGGACGGGAAACACCGGGGAGCTGTTTTTT,CASSRTGNTGELFF
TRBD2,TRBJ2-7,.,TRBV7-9,TGTGCCAGCCTCCGGACGGCTAGCGGAACCTACGAGCAGTACTTC,CASLRTASGTYEQYF
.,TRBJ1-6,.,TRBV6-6,TGTGCCAGCAGTTACTTGACAGATTCACCCCTCCACTTT,CASSYLTDSPLHF
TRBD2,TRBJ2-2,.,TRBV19,TGTGCCAGTAGTCCGATAGCGGGAGCGAACACCGGGGAGCTGTTTTTT,CASSPIAGANTGELFF
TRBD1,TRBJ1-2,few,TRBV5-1,TGCGCCAGCAGCCCACGGACAGGGGCCTATGGCTACACCTTC,CASSPRTGAYGYTF
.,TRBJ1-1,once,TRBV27,TGTGCCAGCAGTTTCAATACGTGGCCAAACACTGAAGCTTTCTTT,CASSFNTWPNTEAFF
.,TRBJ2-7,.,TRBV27,TGTGCCAGCAGTTCCAGGGGCCTTCCCTACGAGCAGTACTTC,CASSSRGLPYEQYF
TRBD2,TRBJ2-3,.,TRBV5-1,TGCGCCAGCAGCTTGCGGACTAGCATAGATACGCAGTATTTT,CASSLRTSIDTQYF
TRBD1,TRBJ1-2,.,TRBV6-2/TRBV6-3,TGTGCCAGCAGTTCTCCCGGCAGGGGGAACTATGGCTACACCTTC,CASSSPGRGNYGYTF
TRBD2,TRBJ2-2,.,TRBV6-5,TGTGCCAGCAGAGGTAGCGGGAGTACCGGGGAGCTGTTTTTT,CASRGSGSTGELFF
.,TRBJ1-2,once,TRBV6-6,TGTGCCAGCAGTTCAACAGCTAACTATGGCTACACCTTC,CASSSTANYGYTF
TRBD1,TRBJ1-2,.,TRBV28,TGTGCCAGCAGCCCCACAGGGGTGGGTGGCTACACCTTC,CASSPTGVGGYTF
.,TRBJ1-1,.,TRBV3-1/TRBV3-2,TGTGCCAGCAGCCAAGAAGGAGCGTGGGACACTGAAGCTTTCTTT,CASSQEGAWDTEAFF
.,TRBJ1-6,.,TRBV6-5,TGTGCCAGCAACCGGGAAAATAATTCACCCCTCCACTTT,CASNRENNSPLHF
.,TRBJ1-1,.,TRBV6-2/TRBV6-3,TGTGCCAGCAGTTCCATCGGGACTGAAGCTTTCTTT,CASSSIGTEAFF
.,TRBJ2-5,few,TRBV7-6,TGTGCCAGCAGCTCGCTAGAGGAGCAGACCCAGTACTTC,CASSSLEEQTQYF
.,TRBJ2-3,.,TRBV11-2,TGTGCCAGCAGCAACGCCCTCTCTGGCGGGATAGCAGATACGCAGTATTTT,CASSNALSGGIADTQYF
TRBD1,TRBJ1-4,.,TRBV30,TGTGCCTGGAGTCGTACAGGGGCCGCTAATGAAAAACTGTTTTTT,CAWSRTGAANEKLFF
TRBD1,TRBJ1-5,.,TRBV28,TGTGCCAGCACCCCGACAGGGGATGGCAATCAGCCCCAGCATTTT,CASTPTGDGNQPQHF
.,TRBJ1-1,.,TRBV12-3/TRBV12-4,TGTGCCAGCAACTCGGGACTTCTGACTTTCTTT,CASNSGLLTFF
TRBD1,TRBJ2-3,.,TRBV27,TGTGCCAGCAGTTTCGGACAGGGTAGAACAGATACGCAGTATTTT,CASSFGQGRTDTQYF
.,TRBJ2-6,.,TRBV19,TGTGCCAGTAGCCCATATCAGGTGACAGGGGCCAACGTCCTGACTTTC,CASSPYQVTGANVLTF
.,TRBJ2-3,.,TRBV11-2,TGTGCCAGCAGCCCAACCTTAGGGGGCACAGATACGCAGTATTTT,CASSPTLGGTDTQYF
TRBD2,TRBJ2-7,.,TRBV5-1,TGCGCCAGCAGCTCGGGACTAGCGGGAGAAGAGCAGTACTTC,CASSSGLAGEEQYF
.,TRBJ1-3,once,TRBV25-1,TGTGCCAGCAGTGAATCCGGCAGGCTCTCTGGAAACACCATATATTTT,CASSESGRLSGNTIYF
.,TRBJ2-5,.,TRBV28,TGTGCCAGCACCAATTACCAGGCTACAATCTTGGAGACCCAGTACTTC,CASTNYQATILETQYF
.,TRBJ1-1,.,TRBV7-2,TGTGCCAGCTCCGTAATGGGAGTGGCAGCGAACACTGAAGCTTTCTTT,CASSVMGVAANTEAFF
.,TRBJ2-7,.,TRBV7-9,TGTGCCAGCACGGACAGCCTGAACCCTTACGAGCAGTACTTC,CASTDSLNPYEQYF
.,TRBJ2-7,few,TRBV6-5,TGTGCCAGCAGTAAGGGGGGGTACGAGCAGTACTTC,CASSKGGYEQYF